These T cell receptor beta chains were read from a single sample in a study of cytomegalovirus exposure and HLA in healthy donors. The repertoire was sequenced with immunoSEQ multiplex PCR; TCRdb's copy has only in-frame clones and lacks some. This sample has under 200,000 clones, with roughly nine tenths found just once. Sequenced: PBMCs. The source is a man between 18 and 29 years old in good health and CMV-seropositive. Each CDR3 is given with its conserved first and last residue. D genes are given only for firm matches.

V gene,D gene,J gene,CDR3 DNA,CDR3 protein
TRBV11-2,TRBD1,TRBJ2-1,TGTGCCAGCAGCTTAGCCGGGACAGGGGGTCTCGAGCAGTTCTTC,CASSLAGTGGLEQFF
TRBV28,TRBD2,TRBJ2-2,TGTGCCACCTCGACTAGCGGGTGGGGCACCGGGGAGCTGTTTTTT,CATSTSGWGTGELFF
TRBV29-1,TRBD2,TRBJ2-4,TGCAGCGTTGAAGATCTGGGACTAGCGGGAGGTGTAGCCAAAAACATTCAGTACTTC,CSVEDLGLAGGVAKNIQYF
TRBV7-9,TRBD2,TRBJ2-7,TGTGCCAGCAACCCACTAGCGGGGGACTACGAGCAGTACTTC,CASNPLAGDYEQYF
TRBV14,TRBD1,TRBJ2-7,TGTGCCAGCAGCCGGTCCGGGACAGGGTCCTCCTACGAGCAGTACTTC,CASSRSGTGSSYEQYF
TRBV4-1,-,TRBJ1-4,TGCGCCAGCAGCCAAACCTCCAGACAGGTTGTAGGTGAAAAACTGTTTTTT,CASSQTSRQVVGEKLFF
TRBV6-1,-,TRBJ1-6,TGTGCCAGCAGGGGGGGAAATTCACCCCTCCACTTT,CASRGGNSPLHF
TRBV14,TRBD1,TRBJ1-1,TGTGCCAGCAGCCAAGCGGGAGGGGGCGAAGCTTTCTTT,CASSQAGGGEAFF
TRBV11-2,TRBD2,TRBJ2-3,TGTGCCAGCAGCTCGGGACTAGCGGGAGGAACTGATACGCAGTATTTT,CASSSGLAGGTDTQYF
TRBV6-1,TRBD2,TRBJ2-3,TGTGCCAGCAGTGAAGCTTCGCGGGAGATGGGGATGTGGGGCACAGATACGCAGTATTTT,CASSEASREMGMWGTDTQYF
TRBV7-2,TRBD2,TRBJ2-2,TGTGCCAGCAGCCGTACCGGACTAGCTAGCACCGGGGAGCTGTTTTTT,CASSRTGLASTGELFF
TRBV27,TRBD2,TRBJ2-7,TGTGCCAGCAGTTTATCTGAACCGGGACTAGCGGGAGCGTCCTACGAGCAGTACTTC,CASSLSEPGLAGASYEQYF
TRBV7-3,TRBD1,TRBJ2-3,TGTGCCAGCAGCCGACAGGGACGCACAGATACGCAGTATTTT,CASSRQGRTDTQYF
TRBV19,TRBD1,TRBJ2-7,TGTGCCAGTAGTATAGGGACAGGACTCTCCTACGAGCAGTACTTC,CASSIGTGLSYEQYF
TRBV11-2,TRBD2,TRBJ2-7,TGTGCCAGCAGCCGGGGACTAAGCCGGTTTTACTACGAGCAGTACTTC,CASSRGLSRFYYEQYF
TRBV2,-,TRBJ2-7,TGTGCCAGCAGTAACAGGGAAATCTACGAGCAGTACTTC,CASSNREIYEQYF
TRBV7-2,-,TRBJ2-2,TGTGCCAGCAGCTTTCAGGGGGGCACCGGGGAGCTGTTTTTT,CASSFQGGTGELFF
TRBV7-9,-,TRBJ1-1,TGTGCCAGCAGCCTCGACATGAACACTGAAGCTTTCTTT,CASSLDMNTEAFF
TRBV18,-,TRBJ2-5,TGTGCCAGCTCACCGACCATAGGGACACAAGAGACCCAGTACTTC,CASSPTIGTQETQYF
TRBV7-8,TRBD1,TRBJ2-7,TGTGCCAGCAGCACAAGACAGGGCCACTACGAGCAGTACTTC,CASSTRQGHYEQYF